These 8 T cell receptor beta chains came from one sample sequenced in a study of blood T cell repertoires in COVID-19. Sequencing was performed with immunoSEQ multiplex PCR; in TCRdb, only in-frame clones are kept and a portion is missing. The data show tens of thousands of clones, with approximately 71% seen just once and roughly 14% held by the top ten. The sequencing sample was made of peripheral blood. These receptors all stem from a man of 80 years or more with active or convalescent COVID-19.

This clone was seen a handful of times. CDR3 residues: CAWSASGSFYNEQFF. The CDR3 DNA reads as TGTGCCTGGAGTGCTAGCGGGAGTTTCTACAATGAGCAGTTCTTC. The V gene is TRBV30, the J gene TRBJ2-1, with 10 bases aligning to TRBD2. V was pared by 1 base and J by 3 bases, with 3 bases of the junction left unmatched. The CDR3 has 15 residues. In germline, CDR1 is GTSNPN, CDR2 SVGIG (reference sequence).

The chain employs TRBV10-3 and TRBJ2-3, with D maybe TRBD2 (6 bases). The CDR3 extends over 17 amino acids. Germline-derived CDR1 and CDR2 are ENHRY and SYGVKD. V shed 0 bases and J shed 0 bases, with 13 bases lying between them. The CDR3 spells CAISESAGRSSTDTQYF. The CDR3 coding sequence is TGTGCCATCAGTGAGTCGGCGGGGCGCTCTAGCACAGATACGCAGTATTTT.

This chain uses TRBV9 with TRBJ1-2, with D unresolved. In germline, CDR1 is SGDLS, CDR2 YYNGEE. This CDR3 has 15 amino acids. V lost 0 bases and J lost 4, with 13 bases in between. Here the CDR3 reads CASSVGVFEGYGYTF. CDR3 in DNA: TGTGCCAGCAGCGTAGGGGTCTTCGAGGGCTATGGCTACACCTTC.

The chain employs TRBV19 and TRBJ1-1, with D possibly TRBD1 on 5 matching bases. CDR1 and CDR2 from the germline V gene are LNHDA and SQIVND (reference sequence). CDR3 length: 13 amino acids. Trimming left V 7 bases short and J 4 bases short, with 13 bases between. CDR3 coding DNA: TGTGCCAGTACCATGGGGGGGTCCACTGAAGCTTTCTTT. The encoded protein is CASTMGGSTEAFF.

This clone was seen repeatedly, ten times or more. The chain couples TRBV5-1 to TRBJ2-3, with D maybe TRBD2 (6 bases). CDR3 size: 14 residues. Germline V CDR1 and CDR2: SGHRS, YFSETQ. V lost 4 bases to trimming and J lost 0 bases, with 9 bases between them. The CDR3 sequence is CASSLAGSTDTQYF. The CDR3 nucleotides are TGCGCCAGCAGCCTGGCGGGGAGCACAGATACGCAGTATTTT. The full variable domain, with the rest looked up from reference TRBV5-1 and TRBJ2-3, is KAGVTQTPRYLIKTRGQQVTLSCSPISGHRSVSWYQQTPGQGLQFLFEYFSETQRNKGNFPGRFSGRQFSNSRSEMNVSTLELGDSALYLCASSLAGSTDTQYFGPGTRLTVL.

The table lists this clone with a few counts. V is TRBV11-2 and J is TRBJ2-3; TRBD2 matches 14 bases. This CDR3 comprises 17 residues. Germline lookup yields CDR1 SGHAT and CDR2 FQNNGV. Unmatched junction bases numbered 7, after V lost 0 bases and J lost 8 bases. This CDR3 is CASSLEWGTSGRGTQYF. The CDR3 nucleotides read TGTGCCAGCAGCTTAGAATGGGGGACTAGCGGGAGAGGTACGCAGTATTTT.

This clone has just one count. The CDR3 DNA reads as TGTGCCAGTAGTATAGGGGACAGGGGGGCGACGTGGTTCTTC. Its translation is CASSIGDRGATWFF. The chain employs TRBV19 and TRBJ2-1, with TRBD1 matching over 11 bases. Germline V CDR1 and CDR2: LNHDA, SQIVND (reference sequence). CDR3 length equals 14 residues. V lost 1 base, J lost 15 bases, and 8 bases stayed unmatched.

The chain couples TRBV7-2 to TRBJ2-7, with TRBD2 matching over 10 bases. CDR3 length equals 15 residues. Germline assignment: CDR1 SGHTA and CDR2 FQGNSA. The junction had 8 bases not matched to a gene; V was cut back by 5 bases and J by 4 bases. DNA of the CDR3: TGTGCCAGCAGCGACCCCGGGACTAGCGTGTACGAGCAGTACTTC. Protein sequence: CASSDPGTSVYEQYF.